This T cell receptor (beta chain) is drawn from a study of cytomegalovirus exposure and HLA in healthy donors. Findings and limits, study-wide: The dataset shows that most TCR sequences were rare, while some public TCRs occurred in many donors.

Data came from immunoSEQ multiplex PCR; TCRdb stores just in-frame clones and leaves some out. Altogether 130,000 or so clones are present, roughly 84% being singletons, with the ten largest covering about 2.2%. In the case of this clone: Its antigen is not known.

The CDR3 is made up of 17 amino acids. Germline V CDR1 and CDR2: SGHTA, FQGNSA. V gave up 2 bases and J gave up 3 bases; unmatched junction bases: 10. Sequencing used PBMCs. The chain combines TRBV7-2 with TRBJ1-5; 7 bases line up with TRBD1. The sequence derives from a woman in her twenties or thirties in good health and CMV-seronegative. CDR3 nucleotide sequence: TGTGCCAGCAGCTTAAACAGGGGTTCAACAGTCAATCAGCCCCAGCATTTT. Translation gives CASSLNRGSTVNQPQHF.